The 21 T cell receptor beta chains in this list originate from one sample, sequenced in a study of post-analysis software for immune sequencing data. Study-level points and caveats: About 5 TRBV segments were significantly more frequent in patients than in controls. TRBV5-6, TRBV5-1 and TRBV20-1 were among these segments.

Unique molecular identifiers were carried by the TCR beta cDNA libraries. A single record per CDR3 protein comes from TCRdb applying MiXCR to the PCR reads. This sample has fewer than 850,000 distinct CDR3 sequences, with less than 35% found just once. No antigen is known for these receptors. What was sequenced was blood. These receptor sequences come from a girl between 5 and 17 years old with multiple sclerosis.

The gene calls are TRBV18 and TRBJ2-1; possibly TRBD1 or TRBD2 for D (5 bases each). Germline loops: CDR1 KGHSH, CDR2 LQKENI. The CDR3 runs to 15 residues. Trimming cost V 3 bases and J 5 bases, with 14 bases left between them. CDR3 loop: CASSPGRGGHNEQFF. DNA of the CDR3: TGTGCCAGCTCACCTGGACGGGGCGGACACAATGAGCAGTTCTTC.

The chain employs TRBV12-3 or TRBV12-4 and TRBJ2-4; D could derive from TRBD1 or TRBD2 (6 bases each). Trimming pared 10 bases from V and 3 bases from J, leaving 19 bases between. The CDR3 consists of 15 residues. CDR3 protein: CAIEVVRGVKNIQYF. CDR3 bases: TGTGCCATCGAGGTGGTGAGGGGGGTCAAAAACATTCAGTACTTC.

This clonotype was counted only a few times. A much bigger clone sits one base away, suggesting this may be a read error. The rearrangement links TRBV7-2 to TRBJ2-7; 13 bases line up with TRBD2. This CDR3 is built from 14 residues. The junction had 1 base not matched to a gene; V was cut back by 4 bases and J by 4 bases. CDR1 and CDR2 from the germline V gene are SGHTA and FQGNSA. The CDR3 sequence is CASSWGLAGYEQYF. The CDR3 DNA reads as TGTGCCAGCAGCTGGGGACTAGCGGGATACGAGCAGTACTTC.

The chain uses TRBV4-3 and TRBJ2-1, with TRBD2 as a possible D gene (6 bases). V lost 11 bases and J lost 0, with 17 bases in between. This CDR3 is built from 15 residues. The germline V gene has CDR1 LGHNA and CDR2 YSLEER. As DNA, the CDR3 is TGCGCCTCCCGGGACTCGATAAGCTCCTACAATGAGCAGTTCTTC. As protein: CASRDSISSYNEQFF.

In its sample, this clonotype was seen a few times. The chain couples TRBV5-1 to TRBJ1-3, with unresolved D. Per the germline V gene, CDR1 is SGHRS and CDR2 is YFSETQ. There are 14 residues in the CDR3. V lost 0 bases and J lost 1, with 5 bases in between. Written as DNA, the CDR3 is TGCGCCAGCAGCTTGGGTGAATCTGGAAACACCATATATTTT. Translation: CASSLGESGNTIYF. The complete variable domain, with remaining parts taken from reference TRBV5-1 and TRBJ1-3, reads KAGVTQTPRYLIKTRGQQVTLSCSPISGHRSVSWYQQTPGQGLQFLFEYFSETQRNKGNFPGRFSGRQFSNSRSEMNVSTLELGDSALYLCASSLGESGNTIYFGEGSWLTVV.

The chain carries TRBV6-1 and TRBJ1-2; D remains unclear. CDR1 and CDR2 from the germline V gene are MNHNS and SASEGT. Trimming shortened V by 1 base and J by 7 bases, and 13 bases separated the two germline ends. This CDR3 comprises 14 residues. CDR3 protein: CASSEGRRRGGYTF. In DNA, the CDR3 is TGTGCCAGCAGTGAAGGCAGGAGACGGGGTGGCTACACCTTC.

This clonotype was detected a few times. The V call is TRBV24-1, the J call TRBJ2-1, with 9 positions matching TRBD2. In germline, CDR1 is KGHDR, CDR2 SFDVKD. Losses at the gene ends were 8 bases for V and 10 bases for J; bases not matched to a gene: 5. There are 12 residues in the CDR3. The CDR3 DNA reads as TGTGCCACCACTAGCGGGGAGAGGGAGCAGTTCTTC. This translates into CATTSGEREQFF.

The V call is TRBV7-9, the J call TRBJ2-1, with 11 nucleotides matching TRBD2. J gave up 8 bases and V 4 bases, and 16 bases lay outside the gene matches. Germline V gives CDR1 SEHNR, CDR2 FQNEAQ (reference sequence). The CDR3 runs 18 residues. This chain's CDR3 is CASSYSAASGGKRYEQFF. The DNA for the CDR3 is TGTGCCAGCAGCTATTCCGCGGCTAGCGGGGGGAAAAGGTATGAGCAGTTCTTC.

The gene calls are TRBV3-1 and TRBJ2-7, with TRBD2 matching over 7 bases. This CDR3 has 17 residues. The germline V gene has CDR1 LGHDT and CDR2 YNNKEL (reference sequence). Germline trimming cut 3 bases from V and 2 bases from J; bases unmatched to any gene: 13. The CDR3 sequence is CASSQWRAGDPTYEQYF. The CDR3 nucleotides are TGTGCCAGCAGCCAGTGGCGGGCGGGAGACCCTACCTACGAGCAGTACTTC.

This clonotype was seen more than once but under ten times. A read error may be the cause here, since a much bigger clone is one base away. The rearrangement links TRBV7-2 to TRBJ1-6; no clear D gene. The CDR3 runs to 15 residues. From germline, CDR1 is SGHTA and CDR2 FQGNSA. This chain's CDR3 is CASSLGFRGSSPPHF. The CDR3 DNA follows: TGTGCCAGCAGCTTAGGGTTCCGGGGTAGCTCACCCCCCCACTTT.

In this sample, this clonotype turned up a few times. The CDR3 DNA reads TGTGCCATCAGTAGAGGACAGGGGGATTCCTACAATGAGCAGTTCTTC. This codes for CAISRGQGDSYNEQFF. The V call is TRBV10-3, the J call TRBJ2-1, with 10 bases identical to TRBD1. J was trimmed by 1 base and V by 5 bases; bases with no gene match: 5. Germline values: CDR1 ENHRY, CDR2 SYGVKD. The CDR3 length is 16 residues.

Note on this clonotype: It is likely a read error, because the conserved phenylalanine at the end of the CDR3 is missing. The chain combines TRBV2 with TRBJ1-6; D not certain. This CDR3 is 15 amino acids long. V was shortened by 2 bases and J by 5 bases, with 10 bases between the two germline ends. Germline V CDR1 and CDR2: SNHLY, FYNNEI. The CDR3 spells CASSELGSNNSPLHC. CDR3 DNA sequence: TGTGCCAGCAGTGAACTGGGCAGCAATAATTCACCCCTCCACTGT.

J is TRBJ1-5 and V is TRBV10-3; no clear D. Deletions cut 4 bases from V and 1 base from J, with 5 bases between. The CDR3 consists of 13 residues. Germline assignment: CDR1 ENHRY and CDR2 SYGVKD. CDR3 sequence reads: CAISGVSNQPQHF. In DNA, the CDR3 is TGTGCCATCAGTGGGGTGAGCAATCAGCCCCAGCATTTT.

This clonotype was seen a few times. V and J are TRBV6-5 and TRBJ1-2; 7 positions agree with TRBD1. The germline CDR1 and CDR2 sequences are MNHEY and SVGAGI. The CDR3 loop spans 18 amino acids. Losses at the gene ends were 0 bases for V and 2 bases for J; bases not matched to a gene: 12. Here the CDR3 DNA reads TGTGCCAGCAGTTACTCGATGTCCGGGACAGCCAAAAACTATGGCTACACCTTC. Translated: CASSYSMSGTAKNYGYTF.

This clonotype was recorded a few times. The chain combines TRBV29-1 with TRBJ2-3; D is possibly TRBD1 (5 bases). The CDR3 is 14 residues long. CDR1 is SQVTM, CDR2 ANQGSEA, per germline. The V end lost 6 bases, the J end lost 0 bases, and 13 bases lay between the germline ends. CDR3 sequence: CSVNGAESTDTQYF. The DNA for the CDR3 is TGCAGCGTGAATGGGGCCGAAAGCACAGATACGCAGTATTTT.

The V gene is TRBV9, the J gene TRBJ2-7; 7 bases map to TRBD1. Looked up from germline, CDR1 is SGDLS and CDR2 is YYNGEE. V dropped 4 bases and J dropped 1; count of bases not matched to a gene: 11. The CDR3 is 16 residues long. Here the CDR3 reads CASSSTDRVASYEQYF. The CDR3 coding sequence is TGTGCCAGCAGCAGTACCGACAGGGTAGCATCCTACGAGCAGTACTTC.

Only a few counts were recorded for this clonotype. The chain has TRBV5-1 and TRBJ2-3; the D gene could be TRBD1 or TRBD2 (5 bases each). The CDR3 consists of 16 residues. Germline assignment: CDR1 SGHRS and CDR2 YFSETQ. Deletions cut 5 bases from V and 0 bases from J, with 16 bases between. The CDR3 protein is CASRPGTASSTDTQYF. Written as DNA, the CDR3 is TGCGCCAGCAGACCCGGGACGGCCTCTAGCACAGATACGCAGTATTTT.

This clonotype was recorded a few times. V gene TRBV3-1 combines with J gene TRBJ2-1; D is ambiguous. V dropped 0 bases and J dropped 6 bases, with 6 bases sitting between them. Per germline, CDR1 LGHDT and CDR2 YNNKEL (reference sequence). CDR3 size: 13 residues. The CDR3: CASSQEAINEQFF. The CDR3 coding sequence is TGTGCCAGCAGCCAAGAGGCTATCAATGAGCAGTTCTTC.

The CDR3 region is CAISLPTGGSAYNEQFF. In DNA form, the CDR3 reads TGTGCCATCAGCCTTCCGACGGGCGGGAGCGCGTACAATGAGCAGTTCTTC. The chain is built from TRBV10-3 and TRBJ2-1; 7 bases match TRBD2. Germline V gene sequence: CDR1 ENHRY, CDR2 SYGVKD. V lost 6 bases, J lost 4 bases, and 15 bases stayed unmatched. The CDR3 spans 17 residues.

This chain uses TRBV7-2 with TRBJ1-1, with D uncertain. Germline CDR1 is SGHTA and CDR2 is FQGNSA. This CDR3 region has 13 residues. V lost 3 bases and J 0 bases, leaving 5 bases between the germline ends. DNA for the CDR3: TGTGCCAGCAGCTTTCGGATGAACACTGAAGCTTTCTTT. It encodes CASSFRMNTEAFF.

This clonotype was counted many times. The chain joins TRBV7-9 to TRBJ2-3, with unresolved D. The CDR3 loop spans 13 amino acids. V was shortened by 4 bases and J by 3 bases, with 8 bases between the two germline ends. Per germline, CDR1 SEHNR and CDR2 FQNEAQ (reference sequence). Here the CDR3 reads CASSSHSTDTQYF. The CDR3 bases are TGTGCCAGCAGCTCCCACAGTACAGATACGCAGTATTTT.